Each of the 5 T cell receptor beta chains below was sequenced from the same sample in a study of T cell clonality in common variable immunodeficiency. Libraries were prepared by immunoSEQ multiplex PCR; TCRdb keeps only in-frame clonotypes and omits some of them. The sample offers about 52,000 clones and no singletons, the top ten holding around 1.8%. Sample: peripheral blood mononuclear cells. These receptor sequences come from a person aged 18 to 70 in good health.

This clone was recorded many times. The CDR3 loop is CASSGTSGRLGETQYF. CDR3 bases read: TGCGCCAGCAGCGGGACTAGCGGGAGATTAGGAGAGACC. V gene TRBV5-1 combines with J gene TRBJ2-5, with TRBD2 identical over 14 bases. The read comes to an end 3 residues before the CDR3 does, leaving the germline J gene to fill in the end. Trimming took 4 bases from V and 4 from J; bases not matched to a gene: 6. The CDR3 spans 16 residues. Germline V lookup: CDR1 SGHRS, CDR2 YFSETQ.

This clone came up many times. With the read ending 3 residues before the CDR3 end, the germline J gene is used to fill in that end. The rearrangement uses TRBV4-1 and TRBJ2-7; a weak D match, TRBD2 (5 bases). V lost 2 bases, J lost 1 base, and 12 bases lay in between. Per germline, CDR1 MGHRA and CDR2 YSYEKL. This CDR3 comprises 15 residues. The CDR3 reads CASSQPIRGSYEQYF. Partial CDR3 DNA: TGCGCCAGCAGCCAACCAATCCGGGGATCCTACGAG.

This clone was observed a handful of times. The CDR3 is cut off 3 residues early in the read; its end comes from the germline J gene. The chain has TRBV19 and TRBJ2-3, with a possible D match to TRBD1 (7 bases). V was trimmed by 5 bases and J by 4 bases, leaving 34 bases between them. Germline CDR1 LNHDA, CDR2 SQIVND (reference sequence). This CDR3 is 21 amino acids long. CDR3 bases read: TGTGCCAGTAGTCCAGAGGGAATTGACAGGGTAAACGGGGGCCGGGCAGATACG. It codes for CASSPEGIDRVNGGRADT. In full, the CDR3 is CASSPEGIDRVNGGRADTQYF. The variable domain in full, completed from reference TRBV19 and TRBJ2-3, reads DGGITQSPKYLFRKEGQNVTLSCEQNLNHDAMYWYRQDPGQGLRLIYYSQIVNDFQKGDIAEGYSVSREKKESFPLTVTSAQKNPTAFYLCASSPEGIDRVNGGRADTQYFGPGTRLTVL.

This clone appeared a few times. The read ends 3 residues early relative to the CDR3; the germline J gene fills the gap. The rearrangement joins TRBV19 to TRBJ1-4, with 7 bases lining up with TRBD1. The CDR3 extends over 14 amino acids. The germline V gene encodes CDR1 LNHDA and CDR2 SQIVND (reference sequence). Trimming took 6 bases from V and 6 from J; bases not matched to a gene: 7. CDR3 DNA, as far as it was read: TGTGCCAGTAGAACTCGACAGGGATATGAAAAA. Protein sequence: CASRTRQGYEK. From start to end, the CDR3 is CASRTRQGYEKLFF.

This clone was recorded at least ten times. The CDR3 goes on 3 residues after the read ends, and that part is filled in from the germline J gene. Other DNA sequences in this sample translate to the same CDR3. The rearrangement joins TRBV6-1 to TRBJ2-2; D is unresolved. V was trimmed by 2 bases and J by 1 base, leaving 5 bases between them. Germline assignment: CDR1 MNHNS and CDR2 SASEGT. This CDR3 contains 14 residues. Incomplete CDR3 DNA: TGTGCCAGCAGTGAAAGGCAGAACACCGGGGAG. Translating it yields CASSERQNTGE. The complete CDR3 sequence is CASSERQNTGELFF.